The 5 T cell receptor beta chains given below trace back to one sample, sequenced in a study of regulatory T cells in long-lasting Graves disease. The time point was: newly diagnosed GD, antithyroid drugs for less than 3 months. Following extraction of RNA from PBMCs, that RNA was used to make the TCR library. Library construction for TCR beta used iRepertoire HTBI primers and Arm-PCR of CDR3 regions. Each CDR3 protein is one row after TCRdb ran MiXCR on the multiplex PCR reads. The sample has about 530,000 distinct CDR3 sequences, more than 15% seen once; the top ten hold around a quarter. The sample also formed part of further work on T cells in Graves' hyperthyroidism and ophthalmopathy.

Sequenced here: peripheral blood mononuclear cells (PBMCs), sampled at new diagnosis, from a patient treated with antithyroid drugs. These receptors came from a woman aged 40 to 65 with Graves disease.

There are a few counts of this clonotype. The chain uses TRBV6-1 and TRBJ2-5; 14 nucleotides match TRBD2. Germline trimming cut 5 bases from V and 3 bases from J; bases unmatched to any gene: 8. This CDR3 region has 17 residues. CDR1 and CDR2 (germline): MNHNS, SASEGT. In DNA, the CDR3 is TGTGCCAGCAGTACCCCCGCGGGACTAGCGGGGGAAGAGACCCAGTACTTC. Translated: CASSTPAGLAGEETQYF.

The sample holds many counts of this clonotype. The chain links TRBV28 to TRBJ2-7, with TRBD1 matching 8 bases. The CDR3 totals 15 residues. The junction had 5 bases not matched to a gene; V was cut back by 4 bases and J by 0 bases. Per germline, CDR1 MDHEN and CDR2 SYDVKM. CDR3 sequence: CASSSRTGTSYEQYF. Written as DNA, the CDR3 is TGTGCCAGCAGTTCACGGACAGGGACCTCCTACGAGCAGTACTTC.

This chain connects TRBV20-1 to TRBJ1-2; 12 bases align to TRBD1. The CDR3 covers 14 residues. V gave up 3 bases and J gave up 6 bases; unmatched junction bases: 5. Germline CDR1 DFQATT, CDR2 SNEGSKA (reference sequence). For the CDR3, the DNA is TGCAGTGCTAGGGGACAGGGGGCGCATGATGGCTACACCTTC. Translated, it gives CSARGQGAHDGYTF.

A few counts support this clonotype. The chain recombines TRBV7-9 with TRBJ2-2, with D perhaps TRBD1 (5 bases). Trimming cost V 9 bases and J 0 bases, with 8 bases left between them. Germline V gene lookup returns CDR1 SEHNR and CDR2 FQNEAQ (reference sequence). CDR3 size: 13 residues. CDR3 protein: CASGHTNTGELFF. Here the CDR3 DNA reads TGTGCCAGTGGACACACGAACACCGGGGAGCTGTTTTTT.

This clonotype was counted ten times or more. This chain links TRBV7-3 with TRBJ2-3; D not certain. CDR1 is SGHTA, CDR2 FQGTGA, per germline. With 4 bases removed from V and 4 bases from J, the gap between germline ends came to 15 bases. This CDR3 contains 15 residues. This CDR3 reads CASSSPDKGADTQYF. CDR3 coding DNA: TGTGCCAGCAGCTCCCCCGACAAGGGCGCAGATACGCAGTATTTT.